This T cell receptor beta chain emerged from a study of blood T cell repertoires in COVID-19. This CDR3 contains 15 residues. V trimming: 2 bases; J trimming: 3 bases; junction bases outside the gene matches: 5. Germline V gene lookup returns CDR1 LGHDT and CDR2 YNNKEL (reference sequence). The protocol was immunoSEQ multiplex PCR, while the TCRdb copy is restricted to in-frame clones and leaves out a portion. The sample lists roughly 160,000 clones, more than 75% occurring once. The chain couples TRBV3-1 (or the pseudogene TRBV3-2) to TRBJ1-2; TRBD1 matches 8 bases. The source is a man aged 45-65 years who had recovered from COVID-19. Specimen: peripheral blood. CDR3 nucleotide sequence: TGTGCCAGCAGCCAATTAGACAGGGGTGACTATGGCTACACCTTC. It encodes CASSQLDRGDYGYTF.